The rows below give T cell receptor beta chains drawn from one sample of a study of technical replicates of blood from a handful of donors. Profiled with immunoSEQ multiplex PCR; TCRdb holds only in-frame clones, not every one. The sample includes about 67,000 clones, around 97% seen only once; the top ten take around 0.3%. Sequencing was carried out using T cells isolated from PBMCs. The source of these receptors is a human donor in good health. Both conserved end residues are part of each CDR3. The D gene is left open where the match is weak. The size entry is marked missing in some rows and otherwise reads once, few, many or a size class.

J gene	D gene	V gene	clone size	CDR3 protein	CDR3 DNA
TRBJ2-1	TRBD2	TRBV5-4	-	CASSGGLGGQFF	TGTGCCAGCAGTGGGGGACTAGGGGGGCAGTTCTTC
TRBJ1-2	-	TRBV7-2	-	CASSPGGHFYGYTF	TGTGCCAGCAGCCCCGGGGGTCATTTCTATGGCTACACCTTC
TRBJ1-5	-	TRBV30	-	CAWSVGGDGQPQHF	TGTGCCTGGAGCGTAGGGGGAGACGGTCAGCCCCAGCATTTT
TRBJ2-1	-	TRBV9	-	CASSDISPNEQFF	TGTGCCAGCAGCGATATTAGCCCCAATGAGCAGTTCTTC
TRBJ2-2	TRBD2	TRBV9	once	CASSVEASGRTGELFF	TGTGCCAGCAGCGTAGAGGCTAGCGGGAGGACCGGGGAGCTGTTTTTT
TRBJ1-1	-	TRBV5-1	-	CASSLYRDTEAFF	TGCGCCAGCAGCTTGTACAGGGACACTGAAGCTTTCTTT
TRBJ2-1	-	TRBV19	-	CASSRQVSGNEQFF	TGTGCCAGTAGTCGTCAAGTTTCCGGGAATGAGCAGTTCTTC
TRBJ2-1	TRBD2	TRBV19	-	CASSIGAGGREQFF	TGTGCCAGTAGTATTGGGGCGGGAGGACGCGAGCAGTTCTTC
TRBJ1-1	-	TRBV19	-	CASSYRRQNTEAFF	TGTGCCAGTAGTTATCGGAGGCAGAACACTGAAGCTTTCTTT
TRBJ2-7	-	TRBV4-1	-	CASSQGATGDEQYF	TGCGCCAGCAGCCAAGGGGCCACAGGTGACGAGCAGTACTTC
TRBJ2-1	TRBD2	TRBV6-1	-	CATKTSGIYNEQFF	TGTGCCACCAAAACTAGCGGCATCTACAATGAGCAGTTCTTC